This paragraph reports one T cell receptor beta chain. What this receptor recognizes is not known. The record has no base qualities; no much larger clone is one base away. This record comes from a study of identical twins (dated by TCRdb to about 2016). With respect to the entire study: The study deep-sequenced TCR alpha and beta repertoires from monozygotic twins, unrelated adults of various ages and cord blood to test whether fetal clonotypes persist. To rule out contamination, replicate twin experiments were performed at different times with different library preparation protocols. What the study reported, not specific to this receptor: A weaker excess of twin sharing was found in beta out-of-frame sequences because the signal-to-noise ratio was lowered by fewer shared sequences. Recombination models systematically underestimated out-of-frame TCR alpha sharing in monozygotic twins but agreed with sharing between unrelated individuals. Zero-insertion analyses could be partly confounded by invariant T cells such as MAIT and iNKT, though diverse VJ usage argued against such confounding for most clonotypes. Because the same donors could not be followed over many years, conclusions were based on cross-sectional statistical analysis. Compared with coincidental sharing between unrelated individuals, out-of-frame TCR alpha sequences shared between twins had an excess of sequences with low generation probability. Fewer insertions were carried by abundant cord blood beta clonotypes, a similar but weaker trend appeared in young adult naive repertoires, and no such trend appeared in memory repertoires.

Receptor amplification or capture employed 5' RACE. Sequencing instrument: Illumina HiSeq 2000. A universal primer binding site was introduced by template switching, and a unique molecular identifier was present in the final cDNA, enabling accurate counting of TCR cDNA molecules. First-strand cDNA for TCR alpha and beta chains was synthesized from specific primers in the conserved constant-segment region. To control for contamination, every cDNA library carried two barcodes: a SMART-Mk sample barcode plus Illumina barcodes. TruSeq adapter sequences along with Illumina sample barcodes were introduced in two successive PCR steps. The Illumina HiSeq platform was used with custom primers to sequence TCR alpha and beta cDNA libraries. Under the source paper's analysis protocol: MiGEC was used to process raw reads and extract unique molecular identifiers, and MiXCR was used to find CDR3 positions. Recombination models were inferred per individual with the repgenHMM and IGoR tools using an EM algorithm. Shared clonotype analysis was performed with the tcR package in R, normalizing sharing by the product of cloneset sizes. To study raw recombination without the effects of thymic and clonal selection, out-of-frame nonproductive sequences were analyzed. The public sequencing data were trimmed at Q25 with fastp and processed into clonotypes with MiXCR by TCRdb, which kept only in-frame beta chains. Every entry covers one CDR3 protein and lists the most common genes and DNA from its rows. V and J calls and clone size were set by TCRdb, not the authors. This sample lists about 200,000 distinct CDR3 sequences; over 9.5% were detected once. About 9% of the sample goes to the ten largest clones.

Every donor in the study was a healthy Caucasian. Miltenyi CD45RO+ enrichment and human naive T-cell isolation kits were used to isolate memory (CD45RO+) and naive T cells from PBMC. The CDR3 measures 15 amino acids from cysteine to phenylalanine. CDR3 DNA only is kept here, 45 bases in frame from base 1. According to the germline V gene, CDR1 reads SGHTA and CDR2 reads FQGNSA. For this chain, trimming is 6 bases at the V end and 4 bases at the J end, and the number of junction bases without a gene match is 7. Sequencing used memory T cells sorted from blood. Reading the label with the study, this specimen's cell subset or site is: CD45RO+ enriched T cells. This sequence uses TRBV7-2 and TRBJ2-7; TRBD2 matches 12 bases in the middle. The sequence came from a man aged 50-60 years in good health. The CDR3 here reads CASRPRLAGVYEQYF. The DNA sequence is TGTGCCAGCAGGCCCCGACTAGCGGGAGTGTACGAGCAGTACTTC.